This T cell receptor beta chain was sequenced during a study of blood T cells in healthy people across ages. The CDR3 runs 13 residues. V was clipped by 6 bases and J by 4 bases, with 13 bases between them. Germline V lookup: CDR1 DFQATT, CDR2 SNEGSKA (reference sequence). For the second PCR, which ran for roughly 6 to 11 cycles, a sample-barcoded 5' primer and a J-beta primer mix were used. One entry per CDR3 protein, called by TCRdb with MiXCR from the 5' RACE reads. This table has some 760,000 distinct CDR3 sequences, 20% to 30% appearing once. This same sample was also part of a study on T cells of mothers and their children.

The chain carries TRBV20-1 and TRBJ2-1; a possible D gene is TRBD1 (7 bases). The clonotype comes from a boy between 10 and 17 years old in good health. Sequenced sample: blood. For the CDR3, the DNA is TGCAGTGCCCCCAGGGGGGATTACAATGAGCAGTTCTTC. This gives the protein CSAPRGDYNEQFF.